The present TCR beta chain was sequenced within a study of Ad26.COV2.S vaccination and SARS-CoV-2 variants. At the level of the study: The authors gave Ad26.COV2.S intramuscularly, either once or twice 56 days apart.

Assay used: immunoSEQ multiplex PCR; TCRdb lists only in-frame clones, some missing. The data show some 350,000 clones, with 70% to 90% seen just once and roughly 3.1% held by the top ten. Treatment reported: about 20 received Ad26.COV2.S at low or high dose, single or two shots; roughly five received placebo; per-sample allocation not given. It was on day 63 after the first vaccine or placebo injection that samples were taken. A Boston adult aged 18-55 years was the donor. V was shortened by 6 bases and J by 1 base, with 16 bases between the two germline ends. This CDR3 has 16 amino acids. Germline values: CDR1 SNHLY, CDR2 FYNNEI.

The sequence derives from a person aged 18-65 years who received the Ad26.COV2.S COVID-19 vaccine or a placebo. The source material was peripheral blood, sampled in a trial of Ad26.COV2.S vaccine versus placebo. V and J are TRBV2 and TRBJ1-5, with D possibly being TRBD1 (6 bases). CDR3 loop: CASRGRDNRSNQPQHF. CDR3 DNA sequence: TGTGCCAGCAGGGGGCGGGACAACAGGAGCAATCAGCCCCAGCATTTT.